This is a list of T cell receptor beta chains from one sample in a study of blood T cell repertoires in COVID-19. Assay: immunoSEQ multiplex PCR; the TCRdb copy retains only in-frame clones and omits some. The sample lists a few hundred thousand clones, approximately 86% occurring once. Sequenced input: peripheral blood. Every receptor here comes from a woman aged 70-85 years with active or convalescent COVID-19. The CDR3 runs from the conserved cysteine through the conserved F or W. The D gene is left open where the match is weak. The size field is filled for only some rows; it gives once, few, many or a size class.

clone_size	j_call	d_call	v_call	cdr3_aa	cdr3_nt
once	TRBJ2-2	TRBD2	TRBV9	CASSPTSGYTGELFF	TGTGCCAGCAGCCCTACTAGCGGGTACACCGGGGAGCTGTTTTTT
-	TRBJ1-5	-	TRBV27	CASAGEGPQHF	TGTGCCAGCGCTGGGGAGGGGCCCCAGCATTTT
-	TRBJ1-3	TRBD1	TRBV19	CATHDRGFSGNTIYF	TGTGCCACCCACGACAGGGGGTTCTCTGGAAACACCATATATTTT
once	TRBJ2-3	TRBD2	TRBV3-1/TRBV3-2	CASSVGTSGPLDTQYF	TGTGCCAGCAGCGTCGGGACTAGCGGGCCTCTGGATACGCAGTATTTT
-	TRBJ2-3	-	TRBV28	CASTTKGGGHYTDTQYF	TGTGCCAGCACCACCAAGGGCGGGGGCCACTACACAGATACGCAGTATTTT
-	TRBJ2-5	-	TRBV5-1	CASSLGTDQETQYF	TGCGCCAGCAGCTTGGGCACAGACCAAGAGACCCAGTACTTC
few	TRBJ2-7	-	TRBV9	CASSVASVPYEQYF	TGTGCCAGCAGCGTAGCTTCAGTGCCCTACGAGCAGTACTTC
-	TRBJ2-7	TRBD1	TRBV5-1	CASSLDGTGTYEQYF	TGCGCCAGCAGCTTGGATGGGACAGGGACCTACGAGCAGTACTTC
-	TRBJ2-3	-	TRBV10-1	CASSEPSSWASTDTQYF	TGCGCCAGCAGTGAGCCTTCTTCTTGGGCCTCCACAGATACGCAGTATTTT
few	TRBJ1-6	-	TRBV6-4	CASSDTGSAPLHF	TGTGCCAGCAGTGACACAGGGAGTGCACCCCTCCACTTT
-	TRBJ1-5	TRBD1	TRBV6-2/TRBV6-3	CASSKDRQPQHF	TGTGCCAGCAGTAAGGACAGGCAGCCCCAGCATTTT
-	TRBJ1-1	-	TRBV5-1	CASSLLGDHPMNTEAFF	TGCGCCAGCAGCTTGTTAGGGGATCATCCTATGAACACTGAAGCTTTCTTT
-	TRBJ2-7	-	TRBV11-2	CASSLRGGAGYEQYF	TGTGCCAGCAGCCTTCGAGGGGGCGCGGGGTACGAGCAGTACTTC
few	TRBJ2-2	-	TRBV7-9	CASSPPGDPTGELFF	TGTGCCAGCAGCCCCCCAGGGGATCCCACCGGGGAGCTGTTTTTT
-	TRBJ1-1	-	TRBV7-9	CASSPRTTANTEAFF	TGTGCCAGCAGCCCCCGGACTACGGCAAACACTGAAGCTTTCTTT
-	TRBJ1-2	TRBD1	TRBV6-6	CASIPYWGQPNYGYTF	TGTGCCAGCATCCCATACTGGGGACAGCCTAACTATGGCTACACCTTC
-	TRBJ2-6	-	TRBV9	CASSPTVTGANVLTF	TGTGCCAGCAGCCCGACAGTTACTGGGGCCAACGTCCTGACTTTC
-	TRBJ1-5	-	TRBV2	CASSPWRVLNQPQHF	TGTGCCAGCAGCCCCTGGCGGGTTCTCAATCAGCCCCAGCATTTT
-	TRBJ2-7	-	TRBV12-3/TRBV12-4	CASSLGEIYEQYF	TGTGCCAGCAGTTTAGGGGAGATCTACGAGCAGTACTTC
-	TRBJ1-5	-	TRBV11-2	CASSLNEGGSGQPQHF	TGTGCCAGCAGCTTAAACGAGGGAGGGTCGGGGCAGCCCCAGCATTTT
-	TRBJ1-2	-	TRBV7-3	CASTPGEGRGGYTF	TGTGCCAGCACCCCCGGGGAGGGGCGCGGGGGCTACACCTTC
few	TRBJ2-7	TRBD1	TRBV24-1	CATSDSDRAYEQYF	TGTGCCACCAGTGATTCGGACAGGGCCTACGAGCAGTACTTC
-	TRBJ2-7	TRBD1	TRBV10-3	CANRDRFSYEQYF	TGTGCCAACCGGGACAGGTTTTCCTACGAGCAGTACTTC
-	TRBJ1-3	-	TRBV5-4	CASSLDLSSGNTIYF	TGTGCCAGCAGCTTGGACCTGAGCTCTGGAAACACCATATATTTT
-	TRBJ2-3	-	TRBV5-4	CASRLKGADTQYF	TGTGCCAGTAGACTTAAAGGGGCAGATACGCAGTATTTT
-	TRBJ1-5	-	TRBV6-5	CASSDLSNQPQHF	TGTGCCAGTAGCGATCTTAGCAATCAGCCCCAGCATTTT
many	TRBJ1-5	-	TRBV4-1	CASSQEARVNQPQHF	TGCGCCAGCAGCCAAGAGGCGCGGGTCAATCAGCCCCAGCATTTT
-	TRBJ2-2	-	TRBV5-1	CASSVQGSGELFF	TGCGCCAGCAGCGTCCAGGGGTCCGGGGAGCTGTTTTTT
-	TRBJ2-6	-	TRBV3-1/TRBV3-2	CASSHLSGANVLTF	TGTGCCAGCAGCCATCTCTCTGGGGCCAACGTCCTGACTTTC
-	TRBJ1-6	TRBD1	TRBV5-6	CASSLPGQGGSPLHF	TGTGCCAGCAGCTTACCGGGACAGGGAGGTTCACCCCTCCACTTT
-	TRBJ1-6	-	TRBV7-2	CASSLGDFQHPLHF	TGTGCCAGCAGCTTAGGGGACTTTCAACATCCCCTCCACTTT
-	TRBJ1-1	-	TRBV14	CASSHVDRMNTEAFF	TGTGCCAGCAGCCACGTAGACAGAATGAACACTGAAGCTTTCTTT
-	TRBJ2-5	TRBD1	TRBV7-6	CASSFNAGTAKETQYF	TGTGCCAGCAGCTTCAATGCCGGGACAGCAAAAGAGACCCAGTACTTC
-	TRBJ1-5	-	TRBV7-8	CASRDSDNQPQHF	TGTGCCAGCAGGGACAGCGACAATCAGCCCCAGCATTTT
-	TRBJ2-3	-	TRBV4-1	CASNSGDRDTQYF	TGCGCCAGCAACTCGGGAGACCGAGATACGCAGTATTTT
-	TRBJ2-1	-	TRBV6-2/TRBV6-3	CASSYESGSTSNEQFF	TGTGCCAGCAGTTACGAATCCGGGTCGACTTCGAATGAGCAGTTCTTC
-	TRBJ2-5	-	TRBV6-2/TRBV6-3	CASSYWAVQETQYF	TGTGCCAGCAGTTATTGGGCAGTGCAAGAGACCCAGTACTTC
-	TRBJ2-1	-	TRBV9	CASSPPGFHNEQFF	TGTGCCAGCAGCCCACCGGGATTCCACAATGAGCAGTTCTTC
-	TRBJ2-1	-	TRBV6-2/TRBV6-3	CASSLQGYEQFF	TGTGCCAGCAGTTTACAGGGTTATGAGCAGTTCTTC
-	TRBJ2-5	TRBD1	TRBV12-3/TRBV12-4	CASSQGQGLTQYF	TGTGCCAGCAGCCAGGGACAGGGGTTGACCCAGTACTTC
-	TRBJ2-1	TRBD2	TRBV29-1	CSVAVAGAYNEQFF	TGCAGCGTTGCGGTAGCGGGGGCGTACAATGAGCAGTTCTTC
-	TRBJ2-2	-	TRBV3-1/TRBV3-2	CATSSRTGELFF	TGTGCCACCAGCTCGAGAACCGGGGAGCTGTTTTTT
-	TRBJ1-1	-	TRBV5-1	CASSLILGGLGQFNTEAFF	TGCGCCAGCAGCTTAATTTTAGGGGGACTAGGACAGTTTAACACTGAAGCTTTCTTT
-	TRBJ2-7	-	TRBV7-2	CASSLHGSVSYEQYF	TGTGCCAGCAGCCTCCACGGGTCAGTCTCCTACGAGCAGTACTTC
-	TRBJ1-6	TRBD1	TRBV19	CASSSRDRGLFSPLHF	TGTGCCAGTAGTAGCCGGGACAGGGGGCTATTTTCACCCCTCCACTTT